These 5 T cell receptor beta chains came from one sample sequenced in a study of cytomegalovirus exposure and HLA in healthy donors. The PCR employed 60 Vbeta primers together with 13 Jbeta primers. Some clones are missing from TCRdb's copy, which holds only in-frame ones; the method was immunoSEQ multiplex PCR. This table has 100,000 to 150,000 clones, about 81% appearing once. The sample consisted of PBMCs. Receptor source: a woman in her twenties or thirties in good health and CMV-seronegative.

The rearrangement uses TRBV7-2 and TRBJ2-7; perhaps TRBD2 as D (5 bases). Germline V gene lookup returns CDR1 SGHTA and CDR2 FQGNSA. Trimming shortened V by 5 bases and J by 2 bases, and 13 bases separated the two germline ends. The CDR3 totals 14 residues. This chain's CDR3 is CASSGLEPTYEQYF. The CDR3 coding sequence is TGTGCCAGCAGCGGACTGGAGCCCACCTACGAGCAGTACTTC.

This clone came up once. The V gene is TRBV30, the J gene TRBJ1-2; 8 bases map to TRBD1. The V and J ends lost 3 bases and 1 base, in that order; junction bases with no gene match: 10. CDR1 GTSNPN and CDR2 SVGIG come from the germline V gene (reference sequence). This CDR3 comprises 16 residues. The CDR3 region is CAWRPPPGQDNYGYTF. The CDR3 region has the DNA TGTGCCTGGAGGCCTCCACCGGGACAGGATAACTATGGCTACACCTTC.

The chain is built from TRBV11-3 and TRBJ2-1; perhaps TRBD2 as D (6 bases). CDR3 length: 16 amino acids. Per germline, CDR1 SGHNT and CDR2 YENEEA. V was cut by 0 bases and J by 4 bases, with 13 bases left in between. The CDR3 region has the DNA TGTGCCAGCAGCTTAGATACCCAGCGGGCGTACAATGAGCAGTTCTTC. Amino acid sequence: CASSLDTQRAYNEQFF.

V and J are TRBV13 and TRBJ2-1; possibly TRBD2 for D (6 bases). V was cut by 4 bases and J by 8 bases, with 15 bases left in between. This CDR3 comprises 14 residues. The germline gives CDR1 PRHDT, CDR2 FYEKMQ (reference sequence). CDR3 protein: CASSSGLNNDEQFF. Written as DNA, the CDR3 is TGTGCCAGCAGCTCGGGACTGAACAACGATGAGCAGTTCTTC.

In DNA form, the CDR3 reads TGTGCCAGCAGTTCCAGGGGCACTGAAGCTTTCTTT. Translating gives CASSSRGTEAFF. V gene TRBV28 combines with J gene TRBJ1-1; maybe TRBD1 (6 bases). Per the germline V gene, CDR1 is MDHEN and CDR2 is SYDVKM. With 4 bases removed from V and 4 bases from J, the gap between germline ends came to 7 bases. This CDR3 region has 12 residues. Full variable domain (remainder filled in from reference TRBV28 and TRBJ1-1): DVKVTQSSRYLVKRTGEKVFLECVQDMDHENMFWYRQDPGLGLRLIYFSYDVKMKEKGDIPEGYSVSREKKERFSLILESASTNQTSMYLCASSSRGTEAFFGQGTRLTVV.